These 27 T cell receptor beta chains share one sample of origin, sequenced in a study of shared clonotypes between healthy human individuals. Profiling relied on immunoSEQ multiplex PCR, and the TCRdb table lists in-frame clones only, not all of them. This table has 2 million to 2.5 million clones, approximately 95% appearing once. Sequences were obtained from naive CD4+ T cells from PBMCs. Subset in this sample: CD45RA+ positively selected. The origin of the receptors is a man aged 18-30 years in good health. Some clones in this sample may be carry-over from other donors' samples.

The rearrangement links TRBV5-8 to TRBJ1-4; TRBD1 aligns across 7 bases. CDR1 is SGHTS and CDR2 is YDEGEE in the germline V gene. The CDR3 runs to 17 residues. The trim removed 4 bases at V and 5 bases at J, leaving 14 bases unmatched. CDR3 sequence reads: CASSIPTPGTANEKLFF. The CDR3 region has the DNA TGTGCCAGCAGCATACCCACGCCCGGGACAGCGAATGAAAAACTGTTTTTT.

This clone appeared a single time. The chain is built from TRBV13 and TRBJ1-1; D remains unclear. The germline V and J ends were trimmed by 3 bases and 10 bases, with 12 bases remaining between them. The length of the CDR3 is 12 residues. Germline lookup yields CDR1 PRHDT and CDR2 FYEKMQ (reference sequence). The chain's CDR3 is CASSFLGERAFF. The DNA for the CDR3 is TGTGCCAGCAGCTTTTTGGGTGAACGAGCTTTCTTT.

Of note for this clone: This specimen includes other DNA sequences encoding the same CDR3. In DNA form, the CDR3 reads TGCGCCAGCAGCTTAACCGGGACCGGGAATGAAAAACTGTTTTTT. Protein sequence: CASSLTGTGNEKLFF. The chain has TRBV5-1 and TRBJ1-4, with D possibly matching TRBD1 (5 bases). From germline, CDR1 is SGHRS and CDR2 YFSETQ. V lost 2 bases and J lost 5, with 13 bases in between. This CDR3 is built from 15 residues.

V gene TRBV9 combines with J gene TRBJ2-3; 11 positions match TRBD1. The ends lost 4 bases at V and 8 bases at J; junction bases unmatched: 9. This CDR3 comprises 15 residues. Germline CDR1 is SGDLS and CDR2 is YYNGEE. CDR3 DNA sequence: TGTGCCAGCAGCTCTACAGGGGGACAGGGGGTTACGCAGTATTTT. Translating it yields CASSSTGGQGVTQYF. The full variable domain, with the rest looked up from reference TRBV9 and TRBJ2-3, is DSGVTQTPKHLITATGQRVTLRCSPRSGDLSVYWYQQSLDQGLQFLIQYYNGEERAKGNILERFSAQQFPDLHSELNLSSLELGDSALYFCASSSTGGQGVTQYFGPGTRLTVL.

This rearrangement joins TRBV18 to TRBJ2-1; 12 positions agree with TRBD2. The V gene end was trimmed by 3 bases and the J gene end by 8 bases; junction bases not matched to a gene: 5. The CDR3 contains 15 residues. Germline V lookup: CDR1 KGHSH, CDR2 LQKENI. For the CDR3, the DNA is TGTGCCAGCTCACCTGGACTAGCGGGACGGTATGAGCAGTTCTTC. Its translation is CASSPGLAGRYEQFF. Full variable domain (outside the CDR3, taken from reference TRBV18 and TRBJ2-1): NAGVMQNPRHLVRRRGQEARLRCSPMKGHSHVYWYRQLPEEGLKFMVYLQKENIIDESGMPKERFSAEFPKEGPSILRIQQVVRGDSAAYFCASSPGLAGRYEQFFGPGTRLTVL.

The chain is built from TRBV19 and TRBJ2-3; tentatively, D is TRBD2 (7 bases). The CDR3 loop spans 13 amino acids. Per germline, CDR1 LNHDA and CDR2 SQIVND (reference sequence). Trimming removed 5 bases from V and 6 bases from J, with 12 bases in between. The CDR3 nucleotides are TGTGCCAGTAGTTGGACTAGGGGGGATACGCAGTATTTT. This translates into CASSWTRGDTQYF.

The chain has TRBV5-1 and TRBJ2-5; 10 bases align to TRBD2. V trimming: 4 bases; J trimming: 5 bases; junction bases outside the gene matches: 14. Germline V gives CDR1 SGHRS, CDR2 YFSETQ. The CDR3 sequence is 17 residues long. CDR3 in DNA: TGCGCCAGCAGCCGCGGGACTAGCGCCTCCGGCGAGGAGACCCAGTACTTC. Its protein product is CASSRGTSASGEETQYF.

The CDR3 nucleotides read TGTGCCACCAGCAGAGGCTCCGGGATTAGGGGTTCAGATACGCAGTATTTT. This sequence encodes CATSRGSGIRGSDTQYF. V usage is TRBV15 and J usage is TRBJ2-3; D tentatively reads TRBD1 or TRBD2 (5 bases each). V was trimmed by 1 base and J by 4 bases, leaving 18 bases between them. Per germline, CDR1 LNHNV and CDR2 YYDKDF (reference sequence). There are 17 residues in the CDR3.

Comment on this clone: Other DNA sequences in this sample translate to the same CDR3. This CDR3 is CATQSSGNTIYF. The CDR3, as DNA: TGTGCCACACAAAGCTCTGGAAACACCATATATTTT. This chain uses TRBV10-3 with TRBJ1-3; D call uncertain. The CDR3 loop spans 12 amino acids. The V gene's germline CDR1 is ENHRY and CDR2 SYGVKD. Trimming removed 10 bases at V and 0 bases at J, with 7 bases between.

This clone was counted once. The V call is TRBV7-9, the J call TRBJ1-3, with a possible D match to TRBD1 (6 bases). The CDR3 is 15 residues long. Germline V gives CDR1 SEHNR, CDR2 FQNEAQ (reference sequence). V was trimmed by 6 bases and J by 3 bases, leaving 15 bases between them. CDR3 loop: CASRNGWGRGNTIYF. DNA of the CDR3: TGTGCCAGCAGAAATGGGTGGGGGCGTGGAAACACCATATATTTT.

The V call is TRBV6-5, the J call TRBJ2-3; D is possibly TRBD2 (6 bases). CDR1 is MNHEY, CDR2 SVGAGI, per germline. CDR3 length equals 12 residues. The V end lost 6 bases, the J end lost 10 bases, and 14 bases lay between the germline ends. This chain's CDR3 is CASSPGPGAQYF. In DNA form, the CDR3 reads TGTGCCAGCAGCCCAGGCCCGGGGGCGCAGTATTTT.

CDR3 in amino acids: CASSLGLGDYGYTF. In nucleotides, the CDR3 is TGTGCCAGCAGCCTAGGGTTGGGGGACTATGGCTACACCTTC. The chain employs TRBV27 and TRBJ1-2; tentative D call: TRBD1 (5 bases). The ends were cut back, 6 bases at V and 3 bases at J, with 14 bases in the middle. The germline V gene has CDR1 MNHEY and CDR2 SMNVEV (reference sequence). This CDR3 spans 14 amino acids.

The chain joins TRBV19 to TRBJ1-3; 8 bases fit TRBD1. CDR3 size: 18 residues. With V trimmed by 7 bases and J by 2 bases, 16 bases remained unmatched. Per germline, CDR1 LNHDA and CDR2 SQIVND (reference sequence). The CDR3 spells CASTHPGQDFAPGNTIYF. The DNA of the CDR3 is TGTGCCAGTACCCACCCGGGACAGGACTTTGCTCCTGGAAACACCATATATTTT. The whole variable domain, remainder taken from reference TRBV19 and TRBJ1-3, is DGGITQSPKYLFRKEGQNVTLSCEQNLNHDAMYWYRQDPGQGLRLIYYSQIVNDFQKGDIAEGYSVSREKKESFPLTVTSAQKNPTAFYLCASTHPGQDFAPGNTIYFGEGSWLTVV.

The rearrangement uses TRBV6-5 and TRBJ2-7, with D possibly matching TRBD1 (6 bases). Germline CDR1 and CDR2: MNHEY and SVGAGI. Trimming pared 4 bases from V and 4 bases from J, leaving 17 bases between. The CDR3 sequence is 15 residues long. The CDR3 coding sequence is TGTGCCAGCAGTTCCCAGGACAGATCCAATTACGAGCAGTACTTC. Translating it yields CASSSQDRSNYEQYF.

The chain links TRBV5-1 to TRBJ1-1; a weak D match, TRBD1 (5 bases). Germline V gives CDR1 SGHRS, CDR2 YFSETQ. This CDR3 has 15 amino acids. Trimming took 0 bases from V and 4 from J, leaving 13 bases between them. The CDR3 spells CASSLAAGVGTEAFF. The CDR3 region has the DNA TGCGCCAGCAGCTTGGCCGCGGGGGTTGGCACTGAAGCTTTCTTT.

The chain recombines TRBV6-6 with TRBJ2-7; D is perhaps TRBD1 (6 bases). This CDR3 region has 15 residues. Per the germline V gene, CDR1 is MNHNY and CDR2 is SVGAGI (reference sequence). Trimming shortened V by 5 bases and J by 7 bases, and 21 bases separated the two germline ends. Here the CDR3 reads CASSPSWTVVREQYF. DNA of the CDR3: TGTGCCAGCAGTCCCTCGTGGACAGTTGTACGGGAGCAGTACTTC.

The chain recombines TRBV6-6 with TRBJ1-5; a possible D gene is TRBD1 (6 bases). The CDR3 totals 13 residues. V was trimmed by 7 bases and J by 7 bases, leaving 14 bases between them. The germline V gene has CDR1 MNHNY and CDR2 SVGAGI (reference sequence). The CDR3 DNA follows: TGTGCCAGCACTATAGGTCAGGGGCAGCCCCAGCATTTT. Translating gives CASTIGQGQPQHF.

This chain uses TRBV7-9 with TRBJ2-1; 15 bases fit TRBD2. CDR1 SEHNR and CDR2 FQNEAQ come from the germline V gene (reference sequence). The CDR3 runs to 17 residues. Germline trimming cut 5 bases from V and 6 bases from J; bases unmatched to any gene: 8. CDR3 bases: TGTGCCAGCAGCCCATGGACTAGCGGGAGGGGAGGCAATGAGCAGTTCTTC. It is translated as CASSPWTSGRGGNEQFF.

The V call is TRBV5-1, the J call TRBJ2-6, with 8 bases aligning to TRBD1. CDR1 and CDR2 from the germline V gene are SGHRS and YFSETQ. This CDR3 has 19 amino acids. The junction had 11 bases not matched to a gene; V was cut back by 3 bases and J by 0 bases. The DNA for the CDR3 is TGCGCCAGCAGCTGGGACCGTGGGGACAGGAACTCTGGGGCCAACGTCCTGACTTTC. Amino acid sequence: CASSWDRGDRNSGANVLTF.

The CDR3 here is CASSPGTGGTYEQYF. The CDR3 coding sequence is TGTGCCAGTAGTCCAGGGACAGGGGGCACGTACGAGCAGTACTTC. The rearrangement links TRBV19 to TRBJ2-7, with 12 bases that match TRBD1. Germline trimming cut 5 bases from V and 4 bases from J; bases unmatched to any gene: 6. Germline V gene sequence: CDR1 LNHDA, CDR2 SQIVND (reference sequence). This CDR3 is built from 15 residues.

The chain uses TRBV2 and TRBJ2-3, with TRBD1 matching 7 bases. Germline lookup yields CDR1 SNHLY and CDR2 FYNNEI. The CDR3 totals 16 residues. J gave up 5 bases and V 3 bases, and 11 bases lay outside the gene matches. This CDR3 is CASSEGTVPREDTQYF. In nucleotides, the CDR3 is TGTGCCAGCAGTGAGGGGACAGTCCCCCGGGAAGATACGCAGTATTTT.

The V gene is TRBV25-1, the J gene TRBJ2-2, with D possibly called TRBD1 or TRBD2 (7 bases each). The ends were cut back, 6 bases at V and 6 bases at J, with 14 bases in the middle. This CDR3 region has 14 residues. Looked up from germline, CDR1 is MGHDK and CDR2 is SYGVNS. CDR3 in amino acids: CASSPGGRAGELFF. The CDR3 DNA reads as TGTGCCAGCAGCCCAGGGGGGAGGGCCGGGGAGCTGTTTTTT.

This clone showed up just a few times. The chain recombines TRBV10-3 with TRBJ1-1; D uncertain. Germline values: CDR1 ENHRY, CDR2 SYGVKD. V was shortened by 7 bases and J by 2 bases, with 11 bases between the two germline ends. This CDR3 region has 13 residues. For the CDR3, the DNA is TGTGCCATCACCCTGACACCTAACACTGAAGCTTTCTTT. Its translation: CAITLTPNTEAFF.

The CDR3 nucleotides are TGTGCCAGCAGCTCCACCTGGGGGGAAGAGACCCAGTACTTC. Its translation: CASSSTWGEETQYF. The rearrangement links TRBV7-9 to TRBJ2-5; a weak D match, TRBD2 (6 bases). V lost 4 bases and J lost 3, with 12 bases in between. The germline gives CDR1 SEHNR, CDR2 FQNEAQ (reference sequence). The CDR3 totals 14 residues.

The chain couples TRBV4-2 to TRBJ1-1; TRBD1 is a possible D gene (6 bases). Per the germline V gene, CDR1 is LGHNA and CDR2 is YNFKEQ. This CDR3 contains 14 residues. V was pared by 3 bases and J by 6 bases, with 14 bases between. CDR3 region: CASSHAGGLPEAFF. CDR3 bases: TGTGCCAGCAGCCATGCCGGGGGGCTCCCTGAAGCTTTCTTT.

Here the CDR3 reads CASSSQGTSGNTIYF. The CDR3 DNA follows: TGTGCCAGCAGCTCGCAGGGAACCTCAGGAAACACCATATATTTT. The chain combines TRBV7-2 with TRBJ1-3; TRBD1 is a possible D gene (5 bases). V lost 4 bases to trimming and J lost 4 bases, with 14 bases between them. CDR1 and CDR2 (germline): SGHTA, FQGNSA. The CDR3 contains 15 residues.

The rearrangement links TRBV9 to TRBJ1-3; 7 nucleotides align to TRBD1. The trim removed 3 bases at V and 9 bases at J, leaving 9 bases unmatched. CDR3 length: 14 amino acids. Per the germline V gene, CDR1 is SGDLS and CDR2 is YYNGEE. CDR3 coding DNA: TGTGCCAGCAGCGGGACAGGCCCCTCGGGCACCATATATTTT. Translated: CASSGTGPSGTIYF.